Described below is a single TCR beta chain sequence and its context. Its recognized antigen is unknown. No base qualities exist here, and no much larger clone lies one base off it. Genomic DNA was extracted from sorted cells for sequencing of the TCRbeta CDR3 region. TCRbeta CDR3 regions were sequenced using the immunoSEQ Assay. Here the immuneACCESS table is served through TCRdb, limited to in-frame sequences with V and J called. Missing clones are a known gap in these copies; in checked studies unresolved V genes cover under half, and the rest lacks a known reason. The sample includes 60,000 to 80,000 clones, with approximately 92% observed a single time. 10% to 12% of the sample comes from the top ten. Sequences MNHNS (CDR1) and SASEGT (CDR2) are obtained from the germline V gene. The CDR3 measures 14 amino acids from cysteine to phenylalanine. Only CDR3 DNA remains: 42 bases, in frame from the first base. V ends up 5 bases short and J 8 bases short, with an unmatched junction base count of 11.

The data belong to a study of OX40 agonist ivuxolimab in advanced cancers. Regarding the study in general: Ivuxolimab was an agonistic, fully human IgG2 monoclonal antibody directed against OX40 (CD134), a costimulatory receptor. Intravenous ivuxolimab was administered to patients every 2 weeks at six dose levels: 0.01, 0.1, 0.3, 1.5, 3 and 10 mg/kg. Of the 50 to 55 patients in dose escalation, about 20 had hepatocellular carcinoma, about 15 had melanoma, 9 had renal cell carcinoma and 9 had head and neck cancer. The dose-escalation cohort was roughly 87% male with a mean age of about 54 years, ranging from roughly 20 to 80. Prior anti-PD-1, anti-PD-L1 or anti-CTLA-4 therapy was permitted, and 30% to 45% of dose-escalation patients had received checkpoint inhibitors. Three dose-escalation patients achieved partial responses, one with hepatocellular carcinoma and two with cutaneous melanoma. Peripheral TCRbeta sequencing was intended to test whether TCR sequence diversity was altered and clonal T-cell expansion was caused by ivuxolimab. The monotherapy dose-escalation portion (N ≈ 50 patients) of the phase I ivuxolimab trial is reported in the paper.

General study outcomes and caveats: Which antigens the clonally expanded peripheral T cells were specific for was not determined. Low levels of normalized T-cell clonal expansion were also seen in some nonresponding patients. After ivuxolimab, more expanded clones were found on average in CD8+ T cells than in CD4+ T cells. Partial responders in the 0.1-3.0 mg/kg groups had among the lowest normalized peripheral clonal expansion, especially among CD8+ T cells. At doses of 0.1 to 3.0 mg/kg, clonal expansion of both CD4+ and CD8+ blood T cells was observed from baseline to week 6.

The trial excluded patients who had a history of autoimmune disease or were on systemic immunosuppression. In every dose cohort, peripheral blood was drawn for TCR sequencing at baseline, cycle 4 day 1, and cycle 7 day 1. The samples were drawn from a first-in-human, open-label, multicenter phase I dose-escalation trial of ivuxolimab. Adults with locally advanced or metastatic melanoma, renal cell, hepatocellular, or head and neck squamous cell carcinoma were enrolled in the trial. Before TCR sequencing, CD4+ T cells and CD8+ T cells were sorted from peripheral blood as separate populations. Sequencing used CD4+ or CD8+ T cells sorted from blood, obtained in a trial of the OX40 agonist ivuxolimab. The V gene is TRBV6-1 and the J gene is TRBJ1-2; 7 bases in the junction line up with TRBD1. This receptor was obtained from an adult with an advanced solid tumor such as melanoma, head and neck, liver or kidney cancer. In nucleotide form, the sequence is TGTGCCAGCAGTTCCCTAGACAGGGCTAACGGCTACACCTTC. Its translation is CASSSLDRANGYTF.